The rows below give T cell receptor beta chains drawn from one sample of a study of blood T cells in healthy people across ages. TCRdb processed the 5' RACE reads anew with MiXCR; each CDR3 protein has one entry. The sample has about 1.4 million distinct CDR3 sequences; 45% to 70% are singletons. Sequencing was carried out using blood. These receptors were taken from a man between 18 and 35 years old in good health. Both conserved end residues are part of each CDR3. D genes are given only for firm matches. Part of the rows lack a size; the others show once, few, many or a class for expanded clones.

d_gene,j_gene,v_gene,abundance,CDR3nt,CDR3aa
-,TRBJ2-7,TRBV3-1,-,TGTGCCAGCAGCCAAGATCTTGTCGGGCCACCATACGAGCAGTACTTC,CASSQDLVGPPYEQYF
TRBD2,TRBJ2-5,TRBV3-1,-,TGTGCCAGCAGCCAAGCGGGGGGGAACCAAGAGACCCAGTACTTC,CASSQAGGNQETQYF
-,TRBJ2-4,TRBV4-2,-,TGTGCCAGCAGCCAAGCCCCCGGGACCACCATGGAGCAGTACTTC,CASSQAPGTTMEQYF
TRBD1,TRBJ1-4,TRBV6-5,-,TGTGCCAGCAGTTACTCGAATACAGGGGGGGAAAAACTGTTTTTT,CASSYSNTGGEKLFF
-,TRBJ2-6,TRBV4-1,-,TGCGCCAGCAGCCAAGTTCGCCCTGGGGCCAACGTCCTGACTTTC,CASSQVRPGANVLTF
TRBD1,TRBJ2-7,TRBV7-9,-,TGTGCCAGCAGCCCACAGACAGGGGGCCTTTCCTACGAGCAGTACTTC,CASSPQTGGLSYEQYF
-,TRBJ2-4,TRBV25-1,few,TGTGCCAGCGCTGGGGTTGGACCTCAGTACTTC,CASAGVGPQYF
TRBD2,TRBJ2-7,TRBV20-1,once,TGCAGTGCTAGATTGCGGGAGGCCTCCTACGAGCAGTACTTC,CSARLREASYEQYF
-,TRBJ2-5,TRBV6-5,few,TGTGCCAGCACTCAGGACAGAAACCAAGAGACCCAGTACTTC,CASTQDRNQETQYF
-,TRBJ2-2,TRBV27,-,TGTGCCAGCAGTTTAGGGGCAGGTCCTACAACCGGGGAGCTGTTTTTT,CASSLGAGPTTGELFF
TRBD2,TRBJ2-3,TRBV5-1,-,TGCGCCAGCAGCGCACTCAAACTAGCGGGAGGGCTTGAAGATACGCAGTATTTT,CASSALKLAGGLEDTQYF
-,TRBJ2-7,TRBV4-1,few,TGCGCCAGCAGCCAGGAGGGGGGTCTCCTCCTCTCCGAGCAGTACTTC,CASSQEGGLLLSEQYF
-,TRBJ2-1,TRBV7-2,few,TGTGCCAGCAGCCCTCCTCCTCCGGGGCTGAAGTACAATGAGCAGTTCTTC,CASSPPPPGLKYNEQFF
TRBD2,TRBJ2-7,TRBV6-5,-,TGTGCCAGCAGTTACCGGGCGGGAGCAGTCTACGAGCAGTACTTC,CASSYRAGAVYEQYF
-,TRBJ2-7,TRBV29-1,few,TGCAGCGTTGAAGGGTCCGTTAGCCGTGGGGACGAGCAGTACTTC,CSVEGSVSRGDEQYF
TRBD1,TRBJ2-5,TRBV7-9,-,TGTGCCAGCAGCTTAGTGGGAAGGTCAGGGGGCCAAGAGACCCAGTACTTC,CASSLVGRSGGQETQYF
-,TRBJ2-7,TRBV20-1,-,TGCAGTGCTAGAGATAGGACGTTTTCCTACAATGAGCAGTACTTC,CSARDRTFSYNEQYF
-,TRBJ2-2,TRBV20-1,-,TGCAGTTCAAGGACTGCCAACACCGGGGAGCTGTTTTTT,CSSRTANTGELFF
-,TRBJ2-7,TRBV29-1,few,TGCAGCGTTGTTGGAGGACGGTACGAGCAGTACTTC,CSVVGGRYEQYF
-,TRBJ2-3,TRBV21-1,few,TGTGCCAGCGCCAGGGGAGGGCGCATTAGCACAGATACGCAGTATTTT,CASARGGRISTDTQYF
TRBD1,TRBJ1-1,TRBV5-1,once,TGCGCCAGCAGCTTGTCAGGGGGGAGATACACTGAAGCTTTCTTT,CASSLSGGRYTEAFF
TRBD2,TRBJ2-1,TRBV9,-,TGTGCCGGCAGCGTAGGGTATGGTAGCGGGGCTAGAAATGAGCAGTTCTTC,CAGSVGYGSGARNEQFF
-,TRBJ1-1,TRBV12-3/TRBV12-4,few,TGTGCCAGCAGTTCAACTCGTGGCAACACTGAAGCTTTCTTT,CASSSTRGNTEAFF
TRBD1,TRBJ1-2,TRBV6-1,-,TGTGCCAGCAGTGAATCATGGCAGGGGGCGCGTTATGGCTACACCTTC,CASSESWQGARYGYTF
-,TRBJ2-3,TRBV7-2,-,TGTGCCAGCAGCTTAGATTTCAGCGCTAGCACAGATACGCAGTATTTT,CASSLDFSASTDTQYF
TRBD1,TRBJ2-1,TRBV7-6,-,TGTGCCAGCAGCGCGTTTTGGACAGGGGCCGACAATGAGCAGTTCTTC,CASSAFWTGADNEQFF
-,TRBJ1-5,TRBV20-1,-,TGCAGTGCTTTAGGGACGGAATATAGCAATCAGCCCCAGCATTTT,CSALGTEYSNQPQHF
-,TRBJ1-5,TRBV28,-,TGTGCCAGCAGCCGACACCTGAGCAATCAGCCCCAGCATTTT,CASSRHLSNQPQHF
-,TRBJ2-7,TRBV20-1,-,TGCAGTGCCACCCGGTTCTTGGACACCGGGAAGGGATCCTACGAGCAGTACTTC,CSATRFLDTGKGSYEQYF
-,TRBJ2-1,TRBV29-1,few,TGCAGCGTTGTAGGAGTTCACGAGCAGTTCTTC,CSVVGVHEQFF
-,TRBJ1-2,TRBV30,-,TGCGCTAGGGCCGATAACTATGGCTACACCTTC,CARADNYGYTF
TRBD1,TRBJ2-1,TRBV9,few,TGTGCCAGCAGCGTAGGACAGGGGGGGCCCTACAATGAGCAGTTCTTC,CASSVGQGGPYNEQFF
-,TRBJ2-1,TRBV28,-,-,CASGFGPGAHNEQFF
-,TRBJ2-1,TRBV10-1,-,TGCGCCAGCAGTGAGTCGCGGGTTCCTTCCTACAATGAGCAGTTCTTC,CASSESRVPSYNEQFF
-,TRBJ2-7,TRBV6-2/TRBV6-3,few,TGTGCCAGCAGTGCGAATGAGATTAGATACGAGCAGTACTTC,CASSANEIRYEQYF
-,TRBJ1-1,TRBV5-1,few,TGCGCCAGCAGCATCGGGCAGGGCTTAGAAGCTTTCTTT,CASSIGQGLEAFF
-,TRBJ2-7,TRBV12-3/TRBV12-4,-,TGTGCCAGCAGTTTGGGGTACTCACTACACGAGCAGTACTTC,CASSLGYSLHEQYF